The clone carrying this TCR beta chain came up a few times. Antigen unknown. The sample originates from a study of OX40 agonist ivuxolimab in advanced cancers. Study-level background: Earlier anti-PD-1, anti-PD-L1 or anti-CTLA-4 therapy was permitted; roughly 37% had received some.

Study-wide results and caveats: With doses of 0.1 to 3.0 mg/kg, CD4+ and CD8+ blood T cells had undergone clonal expansion by week 6.

The CDR3 has 19 amino acids. J lost 4 bases, V lost 3 bases, and 12 bases had no gene match. CDR1 LNHDA and CDR2 SQIVND come from the germline V gene (reference sequence). Method: immunoSEQ multiplex PCR; TCRdb's copy keeps in-frame clones and lacks some. The data contain 45,000 to 50,000 clones, roughly 90% of them singletons. This TCR came from an adult with an advanced solid tumor such as melanoma, head and neck, liver or kidney cancer. Sequences were derived from CD4+ or CD8+ T cells sorted from blood, sampled in a trial of the OX40 agonist ivuxolimab. The V call is TRBV19, the J call TRBJ2-3; TRBD2 matches 14 bases. As DNA, the CDR3 is TGTGCCAGTAGTATCCTAAAGGGACTAGCGGGAGTAAGGGCAGATACGCAGTATTTT. This encodes CASSILKGLAGVRADTQYF.